The 6 T cell receptor beta chains reported below all come from one sample, sequenced in a study of blood T cell repertoires in COVID-19. The repertoire was sequenced with immunoSEQ multiplex PCR; TCRdb's copy has only in-frame clones and lacks some. The table records 95,000 to 150,000 clones, approximately 70% of them present only once. Specimen: peripheral blood. The origin of the receptors is a human donor with acute or convalescent COVID-19. The donor label of this sample is uncertain.

The chain links TRBV3-1 (or the pseudogene TRBV3-2) to TRBJ2-3; 10 bases fit TRBD2. Germline CDR1 is LGHDT and CDR2 is YNNKEL (reference sequence). The V gene end was trimmed by 1 base and the J gene end by 2 bases; junction bases not matched to a gene: 12. This CDR3 is 19 amino acids long. CDR3 bases: TGTGCCAGCAGCCAAGGGCTTGTGGAGACTAGCGGGTTCACAGATACGCAGTATTTT. As protein: CASSQGLVETSGFTDTQYF.

The genes are TRBV28 and TRBJ1-2, with unresolved D. This CDR3 spans 15 amino acids. V was shortened by 0 bases and J by 0 bases, with 8 bases between the two germline ends. In germline, CDR1 is MDHEN, CDR2 SYDVKM. CDR3 nucleotide sequence: TGTGCCAGCAGTTTATGGCGGAGAACTAACTATGGCTACACCTTC. It specifies CASSLWRRTNYGYTF.

The rearrangement joins TRBV28 to TRBJ1-4, with a tentative D call TRBD1 (6 bases). CDR1 and CDR2 from the germline V gene are MDHEN and SYDVKM. The CDR3 contains 15 residues. V was shortened by 5 bases and J by 5 bases, with 15 bases between the two germline ends. The CDR3 DNA sequence: TGTGCCAGCAGTCTAGACGGGACACCGAATGAAAAACTGTTTTTT. Protein: CASSLDGTPNEKLFF.

CDR3 nucleotide sequence: TGTGCCAGTAGTGGACAGTACAATCAGCCCCAGCATTTT. It codes for CASSGQYNQPQHF. The chain carries TRBV19 and TRBJ1-5, with TRBD1 as a possible D gene (6 bases). The germline V gene encodes CDR1 LNHDA and CDR2 SQIVND (reference sequence). This CDR3 spans 13 amino acids. Trimming removed 5 bases from V and 3 bases from J, with 8 bases in between. Full variable domain (missing parts from reference TRBV19 and TRBJ1-5): DGGITQSPKYLFRKEGQNVTLSCEQNLNHDAMYWYRQDPGQGLRLIYYSQIVNDFQKGDIAEGYSVSREKKESFPLTVTSAQKNPTAFYLCASSGQYNQPQHFGDGTRLSIL.

This clone showed up just a few times. The chain links TRBV5-6 to TRBJ1-2; D might be TRBD1 (5 bases). Germline CDR1 reads SGHDT; CDR2 reads YYEEEE. This CDR3 region has 12 residues. Trimming removed 6 bases from V and 4 bases from J, with 10 bases in between. CDR3 sequence (DNA): TGTGCCAGCACTGGGGCAGCCTATGGCTACACCTTC. Protein sequence: CASTGAAYGYTF.

The chain links TRBV24-1 to TRBJ2-5, with a tentative D call TRBD1 (6 bases). V shed 3 bases and J shed 5 bases, with 12 bases lying between them. The CDR3 spans 14 residues. The V gene's germline CDR1 is KGHDR and CDR2 SFDVKD. The CDR3 sequence: CATSDPTGLETQYF. DNA for the CDR3: TGTGCCACCAGTGATCCCACAGGGTTGGAGACCCAGTACTTC.